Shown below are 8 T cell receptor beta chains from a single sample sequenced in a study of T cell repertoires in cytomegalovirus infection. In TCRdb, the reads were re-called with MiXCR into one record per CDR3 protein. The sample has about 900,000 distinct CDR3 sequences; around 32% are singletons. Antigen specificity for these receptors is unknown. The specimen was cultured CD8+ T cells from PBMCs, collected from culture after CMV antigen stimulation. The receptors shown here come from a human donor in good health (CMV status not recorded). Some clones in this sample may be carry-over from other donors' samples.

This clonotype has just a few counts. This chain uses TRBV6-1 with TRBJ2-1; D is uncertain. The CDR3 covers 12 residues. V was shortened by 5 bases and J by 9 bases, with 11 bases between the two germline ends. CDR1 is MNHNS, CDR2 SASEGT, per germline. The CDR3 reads CASSSAWGEQFF. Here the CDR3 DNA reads TGTGCCAGCAGTTCTGCGTGGGGTGAGCAGTTCTTC.

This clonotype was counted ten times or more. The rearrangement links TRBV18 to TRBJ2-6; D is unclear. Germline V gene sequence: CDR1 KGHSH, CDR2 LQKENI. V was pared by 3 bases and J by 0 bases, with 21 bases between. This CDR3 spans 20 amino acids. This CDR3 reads CASSPTFLKSHTSGANVLTF. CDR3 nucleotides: TGTGCCAGCTCACCTACCTTCCTGAAGTCGCACACCTCTGGGGCCAACGTCCTGACTTTC.

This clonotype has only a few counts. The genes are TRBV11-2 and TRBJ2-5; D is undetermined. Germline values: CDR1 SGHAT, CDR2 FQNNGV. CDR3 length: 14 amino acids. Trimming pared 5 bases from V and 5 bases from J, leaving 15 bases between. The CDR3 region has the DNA TGTGCCAGCAGCCCACCCCGAGCCGGGGAGACCCAGTACTTC. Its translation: CASSPPRAGETQYF.

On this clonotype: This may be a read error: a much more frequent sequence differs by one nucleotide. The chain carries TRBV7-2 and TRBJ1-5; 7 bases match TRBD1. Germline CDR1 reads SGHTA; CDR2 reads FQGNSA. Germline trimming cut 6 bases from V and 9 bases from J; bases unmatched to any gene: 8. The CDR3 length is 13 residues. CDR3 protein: CASRGTDLLPQHF. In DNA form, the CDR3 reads TGTGCCAGCAGAGGGACAGACCTTCTGCCCCAGCATTTT.

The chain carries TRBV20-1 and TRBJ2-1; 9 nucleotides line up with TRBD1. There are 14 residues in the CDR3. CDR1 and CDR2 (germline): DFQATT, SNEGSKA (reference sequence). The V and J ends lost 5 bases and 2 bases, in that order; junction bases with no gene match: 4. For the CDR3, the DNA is TGCAGTGCTTCGGGACAGGGAACCTACAATGAGCAGTTCTTC. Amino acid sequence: CSASGQGTYNEQFF.

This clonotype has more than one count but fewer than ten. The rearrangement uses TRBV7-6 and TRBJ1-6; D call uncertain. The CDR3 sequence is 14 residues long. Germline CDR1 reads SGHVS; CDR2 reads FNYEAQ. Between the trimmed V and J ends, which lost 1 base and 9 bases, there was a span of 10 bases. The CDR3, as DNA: TGTGCCAGCAGCTTAGTAACGTCAGCTTCACCCCTCCACTTT. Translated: CASSLVTSASPLHF.

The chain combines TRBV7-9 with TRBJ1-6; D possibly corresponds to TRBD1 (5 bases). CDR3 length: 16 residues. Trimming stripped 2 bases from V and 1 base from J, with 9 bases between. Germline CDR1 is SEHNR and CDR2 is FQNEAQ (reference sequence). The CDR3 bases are TGTGCCAGCAGCTTAAAAGGGGCGTCCTATAATTCACCCCTCCACTTT. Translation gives CASSLKGASYNSPLHF.

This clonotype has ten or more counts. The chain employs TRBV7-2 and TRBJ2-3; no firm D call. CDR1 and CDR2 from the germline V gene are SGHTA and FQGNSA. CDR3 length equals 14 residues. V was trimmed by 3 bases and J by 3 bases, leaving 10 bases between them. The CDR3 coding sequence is TGTGCCAGCAGCTTTCTATTGTGGACAGATACGCAGTATTTT. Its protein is CASSFLLWTDTQYF.